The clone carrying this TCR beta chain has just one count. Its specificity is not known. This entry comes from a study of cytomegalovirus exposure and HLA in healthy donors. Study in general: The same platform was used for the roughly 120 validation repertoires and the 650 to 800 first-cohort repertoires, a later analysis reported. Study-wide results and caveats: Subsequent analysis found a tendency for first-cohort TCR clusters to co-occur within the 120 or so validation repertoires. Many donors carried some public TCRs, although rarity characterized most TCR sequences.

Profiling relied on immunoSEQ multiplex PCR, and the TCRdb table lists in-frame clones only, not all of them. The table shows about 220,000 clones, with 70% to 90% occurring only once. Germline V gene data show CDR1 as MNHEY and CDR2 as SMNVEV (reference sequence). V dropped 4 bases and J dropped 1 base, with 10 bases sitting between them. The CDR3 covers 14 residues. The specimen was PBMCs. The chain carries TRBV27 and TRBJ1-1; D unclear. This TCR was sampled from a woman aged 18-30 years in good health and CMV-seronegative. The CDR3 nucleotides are TGTGCCAGCAGTTCCACGGACTGGAACACTGAAGCTTTCTTT. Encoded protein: CASSSTDWNTEAFF.